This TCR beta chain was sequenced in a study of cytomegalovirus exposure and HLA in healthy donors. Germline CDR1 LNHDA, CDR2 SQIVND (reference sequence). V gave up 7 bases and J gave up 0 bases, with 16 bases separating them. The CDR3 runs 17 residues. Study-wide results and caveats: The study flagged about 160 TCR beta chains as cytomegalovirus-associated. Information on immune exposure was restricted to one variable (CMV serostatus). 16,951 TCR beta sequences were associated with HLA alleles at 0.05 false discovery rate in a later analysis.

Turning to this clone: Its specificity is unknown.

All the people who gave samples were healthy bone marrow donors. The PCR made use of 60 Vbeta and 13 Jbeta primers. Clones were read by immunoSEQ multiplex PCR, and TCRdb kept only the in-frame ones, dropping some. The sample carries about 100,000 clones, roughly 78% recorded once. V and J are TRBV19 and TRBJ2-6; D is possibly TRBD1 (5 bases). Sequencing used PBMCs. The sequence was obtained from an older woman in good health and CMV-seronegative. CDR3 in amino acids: CASTVPDRSSGANVLTF. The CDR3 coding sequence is TGTGCCAGTACGGTGCCTGACAGAAGCTCTGGGGCCAACGTCCTGACTTTC.